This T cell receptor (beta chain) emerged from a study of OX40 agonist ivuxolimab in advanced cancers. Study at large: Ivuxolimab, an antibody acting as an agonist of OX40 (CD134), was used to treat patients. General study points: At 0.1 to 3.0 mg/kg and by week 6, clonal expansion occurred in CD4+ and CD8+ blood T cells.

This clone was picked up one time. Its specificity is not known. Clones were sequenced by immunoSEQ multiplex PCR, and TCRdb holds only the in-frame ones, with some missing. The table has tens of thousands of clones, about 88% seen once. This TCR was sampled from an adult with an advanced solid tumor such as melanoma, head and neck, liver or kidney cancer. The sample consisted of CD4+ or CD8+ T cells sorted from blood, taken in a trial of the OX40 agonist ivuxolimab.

The CDR3 here is CASSKTGNHGYTF. CDR3 bases: TGTGCCAGCAGTAAGACAGGGAACCATGGCTACACCTTC. This chain links TRBV27 with TRBJ1-2; 7 nucleotides align to TRBD1. Germline CDR1 is MNHEY and CDR2 is SMNVEV (reference sequence). Unmatched junction bases numbered 6, after V lost 5 bases and J lost 6 bases. The CDR3 sequence is 13 residues long.